The T cell receptor (beta chain) described here comes from a study of blood T cell repertoires in COVID-19. Whole-study context: COVID-19 samples, acute and convalescent, were from the United States, Italy and Spain. Sources were T cells, B-cell-depleted T cells, or PBMCs; the material itself was cDNA or gDNA.

This clone showed up just a few times. In the original processing: Nucleated cell counts were estimated from reference gene primer amplification. Clones were read by immunoSEQ multiplex PCR, and TCRdb kept only the in-frame ones, dropping some. V and J calls and clone size are given by that table; D and trimming were obtained from the DNA. The profile shows 98,000 or so clones, over 65% of them singletons. This TCR came from a man in his fifties or sixties with acute or convalescent COVID-19. Specimen: peripheral blood.

CDR3 loop: CASSDFPAAANEKLFF. The DNA for the CDR3 is TGTGCCAGCAGTGATTTCCCCGCGGCGGCTAATGAAAAACTGTTTTTT. This sequence joins TRBV2 and TRBJ1-4; no reliable D call. The length of the CDR3 is 16 residues. Germline CDR1 and CDR2: SNHLY and FYNNEI. V lost 3 bases and J lost 3, with 14 bases in between.